Below are 4 T cell receptor beta chains sequenced from a single sample in a study of T cell responses to AZD1222 COVID-19 vaccine. Here immunoSEQ multiplex PCR was the method, and the copy in TCRdb shows in-frame clones only, minus some. The top ten hold roughly 7.7% of the sample, which has around 180,000 clones, 88% seen once. Here the sequenced sample was peripheral blood, taken on day 0 of AZD1222 vaccination. Source of these receptors: an adult in good health.

The V gene is TRBV6-5, the J gene TRBJ1-3; no clear D gene. CDR3 size: 16 residues. V lost 2 bases to trimming and J lost 0 bases, with 11 bases between them. Germline V CDR1 and CDR2: MNHEY, SVGAGI. The CDR3 protein is CASSYGRLSSGNTIYF. The CDR3 region has the DNA TGTGCCAGCAGTTACGGGCGGCTTAGCTCTGGAAACACCATATATTTT.

The J gene is TRBJ1-6, the V gene TRBV7-2, with D perhaps matching TRBD1 (5 bases). Per germline, CDR1 SGHTA and CDR2 FQGNSA. The CDR3 is 16 residues long. Trimming shortened V by 1 base and J by 8 bases, and 15 bases separated the two germline ends. The CDR3 is CASSLGLAGHHSPLHF. In DNA, the CDR3 is TGTGCCAGCAGCTTAGGTCTGGCAGGGCATCATTCACCCCTCCACTTT.

The chain employs TRBV6-5 and TRBJ1-5; 7 nucleotides agree with TRBD1. Germline CDR1 is MNHEY and CDR2 is SVGAGI. The CDR3 covers 14 residues. V lost 6 bases to trimming and J lost 5 bases; unmatched junction nucleotides: 7. The CDR3 reads CASRRQGGDQPQHF. For the CDR3, the DNA is TGTGCCAGCAGAAGACAGGGAGGGGATCAGCCCCAGCATTTT.

The chain uses TRBV7-2 and TRBJ1-2; TRBD1 agrees at 7 bases. Trimming removed 5 bases from V and 1 base from J; junction bases left unmatched: 13. The CDR3 contains 17 residues. Germline values: CDR1 SGHTA, CDR2 FQGNSA. The CDR3 loop reads CASSQRPGQKYNYGYTF. The CDR3 coding sequence is TGTGCCAGCAGCCAACGACCGGGACAGAAATATAACTATGGCTACACCTTC.